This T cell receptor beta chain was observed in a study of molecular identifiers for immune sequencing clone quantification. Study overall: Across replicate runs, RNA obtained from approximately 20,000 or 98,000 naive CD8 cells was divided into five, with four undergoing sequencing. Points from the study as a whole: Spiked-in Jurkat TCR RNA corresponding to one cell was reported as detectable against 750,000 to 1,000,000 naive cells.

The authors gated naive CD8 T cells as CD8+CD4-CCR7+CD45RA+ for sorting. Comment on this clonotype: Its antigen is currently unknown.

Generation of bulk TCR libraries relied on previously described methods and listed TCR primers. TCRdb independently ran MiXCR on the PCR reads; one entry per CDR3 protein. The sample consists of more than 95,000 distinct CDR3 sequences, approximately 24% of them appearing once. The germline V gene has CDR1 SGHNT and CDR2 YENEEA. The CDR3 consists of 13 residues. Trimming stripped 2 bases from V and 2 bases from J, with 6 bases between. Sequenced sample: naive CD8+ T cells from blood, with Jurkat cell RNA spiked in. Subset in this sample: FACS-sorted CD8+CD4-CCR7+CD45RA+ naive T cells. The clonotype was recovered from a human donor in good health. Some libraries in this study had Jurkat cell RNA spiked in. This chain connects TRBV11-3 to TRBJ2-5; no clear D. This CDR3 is CASSLRQQETQYF. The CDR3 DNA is TGTGCCAGCAGCTTACGACAACAAGAGACCCAGTACTTC.